The T cell receptor (beta chain) described here comes from a study of T cell responses to AZD1222 COVID-19 vaccine. There are 15 residues in the CDR3. V shed 3 bases, J shed 7 bases, and the junction held 11 bases outside the gene matches. Germline CDR1 reads LNHDA; CDR2 reads SQIVND (reference sequence). A word on this clone: The antigen remains undetermined.

The method was immunoSEQ multiplex PCR; TCRdb's version includes in-frame clones alone and lacks a portion of them. The repertoire has around 130,000 clones, approximately 86% of them found once; the top ten carry roughly 5.7%. Whole-study results and caveats: Seropositive at baseline were only a handful of AZD1222 recipients. As reported, nearly half of all spike-specific TCRs target variant regions that are unmutated. After the peak T cell response, and only then, were repertoires sampled.

Specimen: peripheral blood, collected 28 days after the second AZD1222 dose. This TCR came from an adult who received the AZD1222 COVID-19 vaccine. The chain couples TRBV19 to TRBJ2-5; 7 bases are shared with TRBD2. The CDR3 region is CASSMGGIRMGTQYF. In nucleotides, the CDR3 is TGTGCCAGTAGTATGGGGGGGATAAGAATGGGGACCCAGTACTTC.